These 32 T cell receptor beta chains share one sample of origin, sequenced in a study of cytomegalovirus exposure and HLA in healthy donors. The study ran its PCR with 60 Vbeta and 13 Jbeta primers. TCRdb's table, derived via immunoSEQ multiplex PCR, lists solely in-frame clones and lacks some. The table for this sample gives some 72,000 clones. The sample comprised PBMCs. These receptors all come from a man aged 30 to 39 in good health and CMV-seronegative.

Frequency places this clone as large (0.1 to 1%). Within the sample, other DNA sequences also encode this same CDR3. V usage is TRBV7-8 and J usage is TRBJ1-1, with 7 bases lining up with TRBD1. The germline CDR1 and CDR2 sequences are SGHVS and FQNEAQ. With 1 base clipped from V and 5 bases from J, the junction kept 7 bases outside the gene matches. The CDR3 spans 15 residues. Here the CDR3 DNA reads TGTGCCAGCAGCTTAGGTGCACAGGGGAGTACTGAAGCTTTCTTT. Amino acid sequence: CASSLGAQGSTEAFF.

The chain has TRBV10-3 and TRBJ2-1, with 8 nucleotides matching TRBD1. Germline V gene sequence: CDR1 ENHRY, CDR2 SYGVKD. The V segment lost 2 bases and the J segment 6 bases; nucleotides outside the gene matches: 3. CDR3 size: 14 residues. The CDR3 region has the DNA TGTGCCATCAGTGAGGCACAGGGGGGCAATGAGCAGTTCTTC. Translating gives CAISEAQGGNEQFF.

The rearrangement uses TRBV6-4 and TRBJ1-6, with D perhaps TRBD1 (6 bases). The ends were cut back, 3 bases at V and 7 bases at J, with 13 bases in the middle. This CDR3 contains 15 residues. Germline V lookup: CDR1 MRHNA, CDR2 SNTAGT. The CDR3 DNA sequence: TGTGCCAGCAGTGATAGGGGGAATGGGAATTCACCCCTCCACTTT. Encoded protein: CASSDRGNGNSPLHF.

The rearrangement joins TRBV6-5 to TRBJ2-7, with a weak D call TRBD1 (6 bases). The CDR3 is made up of 14 amino acids. The V and J ends lost 4 bases and 2 bases respectively, with 12 bases between them. Germline CDR1 is MNHEY and CDR2 is SVGAGI. The CDR3 nucleotides read TGTGCCAGCAGTTTACAGGGAATCCCCTACGAGCAGTACTTC. It encodes CASSLQGIPYEQYF.

The chain is built from TRBV16 and TRBJ1-1; TRBD1 might be the D (6 bases). The CDR3 consists of 17 residues. Germline values: CDR1 KGHSY, CDR2 FQNENV. V gave up 2 bases and J gave up 4 bases, with 20 bases separating them. The DNA of the CDR3 is TGTGCCAGCAGCCAACCTCTCAGGGGATCGGTAGTCACTGAAGCTTTCTTT. It yields the protein CASSQPLRGSVVTEAFF.

V usage is TRBV5-1 and J usage is TRBJ2-1; possibly TRBD1 for D (6 bases). Germline V CDR1 and CDR2: SGHRS, YFSETQ. This CDR3 spans 15 amino acids. V lost 4 bases and J 0 bases, leaving 11 bases between the germline ends. In DNA, the CDR3 is TGCGCCAGCAGCAACGGACAGAACTCCTACAATGAGCAGTTCTTC. It is translated as CASSNGQNSYNEQFF.

The chain couples TRBV10-3 to TRBJ2-2, with a weak D call TRBD1 (6 bases). V dropped 4 bases and J dropped 2 bases, with 11 bases sitting between them. Germline lookup yields CDR1 ENHRY and CDR2 SYGVKD. This CDR3 contains 15 residues. CDR3 bases: TGTGCCATCAGTGGGACAGCTTATAACACCGGGGAGCTGTTTTTT. Translated, it gives CAISGTAYNTGELFF.

The chain uses TRBV19 and TRBJ2-3, with a possible D match to TRBD1 (5 bases). CDR3 length: 15 amino acids. From germline, CDR1 is LNHDA and CDR2 SQIVND (reference sequence). The V and J ends lost 5 bases and 0 bases respectively, with 12 bases between them. CDR3 residues: CASSPGHSSTDTQYF. CDR3 sequence (DNA): TGTGCCAGTAGTCCCGGACACTCTAGCACAGATACGCAGTATTTT.

The chain links TRBV19 to TRBJ1-2, with no clear D. The CDR3 is 12 residues long. Trimming shortened V by 5 bases and J by 3 bases, and 7 bases separated the two germline ends. Looked up from germline, CDR1 is LNHDA and CDR2 is SQIVND (reference sequence). As DNA, the CDR3 is TGTGCCAGTAGTCTTACAGACTATGGCTACACCTTC. This encodes CASSLTDYGYTF. Using reference TRBV19 and TRBJ1-2 for the parts outside the CDR3, the full variable domain is DGGITQSPKYLFRKEGQNVTLSCEQNLNHDAMYWYRQDPGQGLRLIYYSQIVNDFQKGDIAEGYSVSREKKESFPLTVTSAQKNPTAFYLCASSLTDYGYTFGSGTRLTVV.

CDR3: CASGLVEGQNTGELFF. DNA for the CDR3: TGTGCTAGTGGTTTGGTAGAGGGACAGAACACCGGGGAGCTGTTTTTT. This chain connects TRBV12-5 to TRBJ2-2, with D maybe TRBD1 (6 bases). Trimming cost V 0 bases and J 1 base, with 9 bases left between them. The CDR3 runs 16 residues. The germline gives CDR1 LGHNT, CDR2 FRNRAP.

The chain couples TRBV4-3 to TRBJ2-1, with TRBD1 matching over 12 bases. The CDR3 is made up of 16 amino acids. Per the germline V gene, CDR1 is LGHNA and CDR2 is YSLEER. V gave up 1 base and J gave up 6 bases; unmatched junction bases: 4. The CDR3 sequence: CASSQGGGQGANEQFF. DNA of the CDR3: TGCGCCAGCAGCCAAGGCGGGGGACAGGGGGCCAATGAGCAGTTCTTC.

The gene calls are TRBV7-2 and TRBJ2-1, with 11 bases matching TRBD2. The CDR3 contains 15 residues. V trimming: 4 bases; J trimming: 7 bases; junction bases outside the gene matches: 6. The germline V gene encodes CDR1 SGHTA and CDR2 FQGNSA. DNA of the CDR3: TGTGCCAGCAGCTCTACTAGCGGGAGTGGGAATGAGCAGTTCTTC. Translation: CASSSTSGSGNEQFF.

V gene TRBV4-1 combines with J gene TRBJ1-4; D possibly corresponds to TRBD1 (6 bases). This CDR3 contains 21 residues. Trimming left V 0 bases short and J 0 bases short, with 23 bases between. Germline CDR1 and CDR2: MGHRA and YSYEKL. The CDR3 DNA sequence: TGCGCCAGCAGCCAAGACTCCCAACCCCTGGACAGACCTCCAACTAATGAAAAACTGTTTTTT. As protein: CASSQDSQPLDRPPTNEKLFF.

CDR3 bases: TGTGCCAGCTCACCACTCTCAGGGACAGGCTTTCAGCCCCAGCATTTT. It translates to CASSPLSGTGFQPQHF. The chain combines TRBV18 with TRBJ1-5; 8 nucleotides agree with TRBD1. The V segment lost 1 base and the J segment 6 bases; nucleotides outside the gene matches: 8. Germline V gene data show CDR1 as KGHSH and CDR2 as LQKENI. The CDR3 is 16 residues long.

This chain links TRBV7-8 with TRBJ2-3; the D gene is possibly TRBD1 (6 bases). This CDR3 is 14 amino acids long. Germline V lookup: CDR1 SGHVS, CDR2 FQNEAQ. V was trimmed by 0 bases and J by 2 bases, leaving 6 bases between them. The CDR3 spells CASSLAGHTDTQYF. The CDR3 DNA reads TGTGCCAGCAGCTTAGCGGGACACACAGATACGCAGTATTTT. Full variable domain (missing parts from reference TRBV7-8 and TRBJ2-3): GAGVSQSPRYKVAKRGQDVALRCDPISGHVSLFWYQQALGQGPEFLTYFQNEAQLDKSGLPSDRFFAERPEGSVSTLKIQRTQQEDSAVYLCASSLAGHTDTQYFGPGTRLTVL.

In DNA, the CDR3 is TGCGCCAGCAGCCAAGGAGCGGGGTCAGATACGCAGTATTTT. Protein sequence: CASSQGAGSDTQYF. The rearrangement uses TRBV4-3 and TRBJ2-3; 7 bases agree with TRBD2. CDR1 is LGHNA, CDR2 YSLEER, per germline. J gave up 4 bases and V 1 base, and 2 bases lay outside the gene matches. This CDR3 has 14 amino acids.

This rearrangement joins TRBV4-2 to TRBJ2-1, with a tentative D call TRBD2 (6 bases). The CDR3 consists of 16 residues. The germline V and J ends were trimmed by 1 base and 6 bases, with 16 bases remaining between them. From germline, CDR1 is LGHNA and CDR2 YNFKEQ. This chain's CDR3 is CASSQVGGTPFNEQFF. The CDR3 DNA follows: TGTGCCAGCAGCCAAGTCGGCGGGACTCCTTTCAATGAGCAGTTCTTC.

The gene calls are TRBV5-1 and TRBJ1-1; D remains unclear. Germline CDR1 and CDR2: SGHRS and YFSETQ. V gave up 0 bases and J gave up 4 bases, with 7 bases separating them. This CDR3 has 13 amino acids. CDR3 bases: TGCGCCAGCAGCTTGGCAGGATTCACTGAAGCTTTCTTT. It codes for CASSLAGFTEAFF.

The rearrangement uses TRBV28 and TRBJ2-5; 10 nucleotides agree with TRBD2. The CDR3 is 16 residues long. The V gene's germline CDR1 is MDHEN and CDR2 SYDVKM. V shed 6 bases and J 4 bases; nucleotides not matched to a gene: 11. The CDR3 loop is CASSLLTAGGGETQYF. The CDR3 DNA reads TGTGCCAGCAGCCTACTGACAGCGGGAGGGGGAGAGACCCAGTACTTC.

The chain has TRBV6-5 and TRBJ1-1, with no clear D. The ends were cut back, 0 bases at V and 0 bases at J, with 8 bases in the middle. Germline V CDR1 and CDR2: MNHEY, SVGAGI. The CDR3 is made up of 15 amino acids. CDR3 amino acids: CASSYSAGMNTEAFF. The CDR3 region has the DNA TGTGCCAGCAGTTACTCGGCAGGCATGAACACTGAAGCTTTCTTT.

The genes are TRBV11-3 and TRBJ1-1; a possible D gene is TRBD1 (6 bases). This CDR3 has 14 amino acids. V gave up 3 bases and J gave up 6 bases, with 14 bases separating them. In germline, CDR1 is SGHNT, CDR2 YENEEA. The CDR3 is CASSFGQGRAEAFF. The CDR3 nucleotides read TGTGCCAGCAGCTTCGGGCAGGGGAGGGCTGAAGCTTTCTTT.

The chain links TRBV11-2 to TRBJ2-1; D might be TRBD2 (6 bases). This CDR3 has 13 residues. The germline V gene has CDR1 SGHAT and CDR2 FQNNGV. V lost 3 bases, J lost 12 bases, and 15 bases lay in between. The CDR3 reads CASSLELASMQFF. CDR3 bases: TGTGCCAGCAGCTTGGAACTAGCCTCAATGCAGTTCTTC.

V and J are TRBV19 and TRBJ1-4; 7 bases line up with TRBD1. The germline CDR1 and CDR2 sequences are LNHDA and SQIVND (reference sequence). J gave up 8 bases and V 8 bases, and 8 bases lay outside the gene matches. CDR3 length equals 13 residues. The CDR3 DNA reads TGTGCCAGTCGAGGACAGGTGAACGAAAAACTGTTTTTT. Translating it yields CASRGQVNEKLFF.

J is TRBJ2-1 and V is TRBV21-1; the tabulated D call, TRBD2, remains unverified against the DNA. TRBV21-1 is given as a pseudogene. The CDR3 runs to 15 residues. CDR3 nucleotide sequence: TGTGCCAGCAACCAGCGGGTATCACCCGTAGATGAGCAGTTCTTC. This sequence encodes CASNQRVSPVDEQFF.

This rearrangement joins TRBV21-1 to TRBJ1-5; TRBD1 reflects the table's D call only, with no check against the DNA. TRBV21-1 is shown as a pseudogene. The CDR3 spans 16 residues. In DNA form, the CDR3 reads TGTGCCAGCAGCAAAGGGCAACAGGGGTGCAATCAGCCCCAGCATTTT. This gives the protein CASSKGQQGCNQPQHF.

The V and J genes are TRBV2 and TRBJ1-6; TRBD1 agrees at 7 bases. With 5 bases clipped from V and 6 bases from J, the junction kept 7 bases outside the gene matches. The V gene's germline CDR1 is SNHLY and CDR2 FYNNEI. CDR3 size: 15 residues. The CDR3 region has the DNA TGTGCCAGCAGTACAGACAGGGTCGGTAATTCACCCCTCCACTTT. Encoded protein: CASSTDRVGNSPLHF.

J is TRBJ2-5 and V is TRBV9; 7 bases align to TRBD2. The trim removed 3 bases at V and 5 bases at J, leaving 10 bases unmatched. In germline, CDR1 is SGDLS, CDR2 YYNGEE. The CDR3 has 15 amino acids. For the CDR3, the DNA is TGTGCCAGCAGCGCCGGGGGGACCCTACTGGAGACCCAGTACTTC. Protein: CASSAGGTLLETQYF.

The J gene is TRBJ2-1, the V gene TRBV5-1; TRBD1 aligns across 9 bases. V lost 4 bases, J lost 5 bases, and 7 bases stayed unmatched. CDR1 is SGHRS and CDR2 is YFSETQ in the germline V gene. This CDR3 has 15 residues. The CDR3 protein is CASSPGTGTNNEQFF. The CDR3 DNA reads as TGCGCCAGCAGCCCAGGGACAGGGACAAACAATGAGCAGTTCTTC.

The genes are TRBV5-1 and TRBJ2-7, with D tentatively TRBD1 (5 bases). The CDR3 consists of 15 residues. V was clipped by 0 bases and J by 7 bases, with 17 bases between them. Germline V CDR1 and CDR2: SGHRS, YFSETQ. In DNA, the CDR3 is TGCGCCAGCAGCTTGGATGGGGCCCAAATTCAGGAGCAGTACTTC. Protein product: CASSLDGAQIQEQYF.

V usage is TRBV14 and J usage is TRBJ2-7, with a tentative D call TRBD1 (6 bases). Germline lookup yields CDR1 SGHDN and CDR2 FVKESK. V was trimmed by 3 bases and J by 11 bases, leaving 14 bases between them. The CDR3 is made up of 12 amino acids. The CDR3 reads CASSHTAYREYF. The CDR3 nucleotides read TGTGCCAGCAGCCATACAGCCTACAGGGAGTACTTC.

V and J are TRBV5-1 and TRBJ1-4; D is possibly TRBD1 (5 bases). The length of the CDR3 is 17 residues. Trimming shortened V by 2 bases and J by 0 bases, and 14 bases separated the two germline ends. Looked up from germline, CDR1 is SGHRS and CDR2 is YFSETQ. This CDR3 is CASSLFTGGATNEKLFF. In DNA, the CDR3 is TGCGCCAGCAGCTTATTCACAGGCGGTGCAACTAATGAAAAACTGTTTTTT.

The gene calls are TRBV11-3 and TRBJ2-5, with TRBD2 identical over 14 bases. J lost 1 base, V lost 4 bases, and 2 bases had no gene match. Germline values: CDR1 SGHNT, CDR2 YENEEA. The CDR3 is 16 residues long. The CDR3 region is CASSSGLAGGQETQYF. The DNA of the CDR3 is TGTGCCAGCAGCTCCGGACTAGCGGGGGGCCAAGAGACCCAGTACTTC. The entire variable domain, with the rest obtained from reference TRBV11-3 and TRBJ2-5, is as follows: EAGVVQSPRYKIIEKKQPVAFWCNPISGHNTLYWYLQNLGQGPELLIRYENEEAVDDSQLPKDRFSAERLKGVDSTLKIQPAELGDSAVYLCASSSGLAGGQETQYFGPGTRLLVL.